This TCR beta chain was profiled in a study of OX40 agonist ivuxolimab in advanced cancers. Turning to the study itself: The patients got ivuxolimab, which is an agonistic anti-OX40 (CD134) antibody.

Generated by immunoSEQ multiplex PCR, the TCRdb table keeps only in-frame clones and is missing some. Seen here are approximately 52,000 clones, approximately 94% observed once, and the top ten hold roughly 12%. Losses at the gene ends were 6 bases for V and 5 bases for J; bases not matched to a gene: 4. Per the germline V gene, CDR1 is WNHNN and CDR2 is SYGVQD (reference sequence). The CDR3 is made up of 13 amino acids. This rearrangement joins TRBV10-1 to TRBJ2-3, with 8 bases lining up with TRBD1. The sequences come from CD4+ or CD8+ T cells sorted from blood, collected in a trial of the OX40 agonist ivuxolimab. This receptor was obtained from an adult with an advanced solid tumor such as melanoma, head and neck, liver or kidney cancer. DNA of the CDR3: TGCGCCAGCAGCCTCGACAGGGGAGATACGCAGTATTTT. Its translation: CASSLDRGDTQYF.